This T cell receptor beta chain was documented in a study of blood T cell repertoires in COVID-19. The length of the CDR3 is 11 residues. V was cut by 3 bases and J by 4 bases, with 4 bases left in between. Germline values: CDR1 DFQATT, CDR2 SNEGSKA (reference sequence). Assay: immunoSEQ multiplex PCR; the TCRdb copy retains only in-frame clones and omits some. Among about 270,000 clones listed, about nine tenths were seen once. With respect to this clone: The same CDR3 is also encoded by other DNA sequences in this sample.

Ages ranged from roughly 18 to 95 years, with residence in approximately 23 US areas. Participants were placed into cohorts based on the clinical history they reported. The chain is built from TRBV20-1 and TRBJ1-5, with D unresolved. The TCR was taken from a woman in her forties or fifties who had recovered from COVID-19. Source material: PBMCs or T cells enriched from blood (not recorded which). The DNA of the CDR3 is TGCAGTGCTAGTACTAATCAGCCCCAGCATTTT. It encodes CSASTNQPQHF.